This T cell receptor beta chain comes out of a study of T cell changes during pregnancy in multiple sclerosis (dated by TCRdb to the late 2010s). A note on the overall study: The study looked at changes in the T cell repertoire across pregnancy in women with multiple sclerosis.

Taken from cysteine to phenylalanine, the CDR3 has 15 residues. The DNA shown is the 45-base CDR3, in frame from base 1. Based on the germline V gene, the CDR1 and CDR2 sequences are MNHNS and SASEGT. V is cut by 7 bases and J by 2 bases, and the space between the germline ends is 16 bases. As concerns this clone: Its antigen is not yet known. No much larger clone exists at a distance of one base, and base qualities are not known.

The library was obtained by the immunoSEQ multiplex PCR assay. TCRdb obtained this table from immuneACCESS and retained in-frame rearrangements with V and J assigned. These tables miss some clones; where compared with another copy, unresolved V genes account for less than half of the shortfall, and the remainder is unexplained. This sample gives tens of thousands of clones in total; around 92% of them show up just once. The ten largest clones represent over 2.5% of the sample. The sequence derives from a female donor in good health, enrolled as a control in a pregnancy study. The chain was built from TRBV6-1 and TRBJ2-3, with the D segment identity uncertain. Source: peripheral blood, taken in the third trimester of pregnancy. The CDR3 sequence is CASMPGTALTDTQYF. The DNA is TGTGCCAGCATGCCGGGTACTGCCCTCACAGATACGCAGTATTTT.